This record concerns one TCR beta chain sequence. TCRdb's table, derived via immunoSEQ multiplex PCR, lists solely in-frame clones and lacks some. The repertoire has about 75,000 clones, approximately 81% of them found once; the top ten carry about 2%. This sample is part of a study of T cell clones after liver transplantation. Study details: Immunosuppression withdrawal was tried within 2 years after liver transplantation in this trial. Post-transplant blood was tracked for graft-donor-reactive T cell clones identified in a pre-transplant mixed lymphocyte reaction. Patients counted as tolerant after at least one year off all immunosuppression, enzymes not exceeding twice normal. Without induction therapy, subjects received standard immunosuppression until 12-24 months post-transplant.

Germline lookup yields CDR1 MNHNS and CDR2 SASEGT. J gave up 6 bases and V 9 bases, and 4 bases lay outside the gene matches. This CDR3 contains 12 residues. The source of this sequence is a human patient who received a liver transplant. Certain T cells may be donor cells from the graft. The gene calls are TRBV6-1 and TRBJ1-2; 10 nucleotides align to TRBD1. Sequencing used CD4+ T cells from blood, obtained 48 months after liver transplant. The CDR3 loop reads CARRDRGHGYTF. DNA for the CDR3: TGTGCCAGGCGGGACAGGGGCCATGGCTACACCTTC.